These 17 T cell receptor beta chains share one sample of origin, sequenced in a study of cytomegalovirus exposure and HLA in healthy donors. Amplification used 60 Vbeta primers and 13 Jbeta primers. Profiled with immunoSEQ multiplex PCR; TCRdb holds only in-frame clones, not every one. The repertoire includes roughly 140,000 clones, roughly 80% of them detected once, and 5.5% to 8.5% sits in the top ten. The material sequenced was PBMCs. Source of these receptors: a woman aged 50 to 60 in good health and CMV-seropositive.

This chain uses TRBV7-9 with TRBJ1-4, with D possibly TRBD1 on 5 matching bases. Germline CDR1 reads SEHNR; CDR2 reads FQNEAQ (reference sequence). V dropped 0 bases and J dropped 7 bases, with 12 bases sitting between them. This CDR3 contains 15 residues. The CDR3 loop is CASSLATDPSEKLFF. The CDR3 coding sequence is TGTGCCAGCAGCTTAGCGACAGACCCGTCTGAAAAACTGTTTTTT.

This clone was observed a few times. The chain combines TRBV6-6 with TRBJ2-7; no clear D gene. Deletions cut 11 bases from V and 4 bases from J, with 6 bases between. The CDR3 is made up of 9 amino acids. The germline CDR1 and CDR2 sequences are MNHNY and SVGAGI (reference sequence). CDR3 sequence (DNA): TGTGCCGTCAGGTACGAGCAGTACTTC. It translates to CAVRYEQYF.

The chain employs TRBV18 and TRBJ1-3; D call uncertain. Trimming shortened V by 2 bases and J by 3 bases, and 14 bases separated the two germline ends. Germline loops: CDR1 KGHSH, CDR2 LQKENI. This CDR3 is built from 16 residues. CDR3 DNA sequence: TGTGCCAGCTCACCAAGTGAGGGTACACTTGGAAACACCATATATTTT. Its translation: CASSPSEGTLGNTIYF.

This clone was counted once. The rearrangement uses TRBV6-1 and TRBJ1-1; 12 bases align to TRBD1. Germline CDR1 reads MNHNS; CDR2 reads SASEGT. With V trimmed by 4 bases and J by 11 bases, 17 bases remained unmatched. The CDR3 is made up of 17 amino acids. CDR3 protein: CASSGSLPGQGAGGAFF. In DNA, the CDR3 is TGTGCCAGCAGTGGATCCCTGCCGGGACAGGGGGCAGGAGGGGCTTTCTTT.

The chain is built from TRBV11-1 and TRBJ2-3; 9 positions match TRBD2. Germline lookup yields CDR1 SGHAT and CDR2 FQDESV (reference sequence). The trim removed 3 bases at V and 14 bases at J, leaving 15 bases unmatched. CDR3 length: 15 residues. The CDR3 sequence is CASSLGLAGSDAPYF. The CDR3 DNA follows: TGTGCCAGCAGCTTGGGACTAGCCGGGTCTGACGCTCCGTATTTT.

The chain uses TRBV7-8 and TRBJ1-4, with TRBD1 identical over 11 bases. The germline V gene has CDR1 SGHVS and CDR2 FQNEAQ. CDR3 length: 14 amino acids. V lost 5 bases to trimming and J lost 8 bases; unmatched junction nucleotides: 4. The CDR3: CASSRDRGGEKLFF. In DNA form, the CDR3 reads TGTGCCAGCAGCCGGGACAGGGGGGGGGAAAAACTGTTTTTT.

The chain joins TRBV30 to TRBJ1-5; D might be TRBD1 (5 bases). Trimming took off 2 bases at V and 7 bases at J, with 9 bases between the two ends. The CDR3 covers 12 residues. Per germline, CDR1 GTSNPN and CDR2 SVGIG (reference sequence). Written as DNA, the CDR3 is TGTGCCTGGAGTCAGGGCGGACAGCCCCAGCATTTT. The encoded protein is CAWSQGGQPQHF.

CDR3 sequence reads: CASSTRDRFTDTQYF. DNA of the CDR3: TGTGCCAGCAGTACCCGGGACAGGTTCACAGATACGCAGTATTTT. The chain uses TRBV6-1 and TRBJ2-3; 8 bases are shared with TRBD1. Germline V gene data show CDR1 as MNHNS and CDR2 as SASEGT. This CDR3 contains 15 residues. V shed 5 bases and J 2 bases; nucleotides not matched to a gene: 6.

About this clone: In the same sample, other DNA sequences code for this CDR3. V gene TRBV28 combines with J gene TRBJ1-1, with 8 bases matching TRBD1. The CDR3 loop spans 14 amino acids. Germline CDR1 and CDR2: MDHEN and SYDVKM. V gave up 6 bases and J gave up 1 base; unmatched junction bases: 4. The CDR3 DNA sequence: TGTGCCAGCAGGACCGGGACAGGGAACACTGAAGCTTTCTTT. This translates into CASRTGTGNTEAFF.

The J gene is TRBJ2-1, the V gene TRBV6-5; tentatively, D is TRBD2 (6 bases). The V gene's germline CDR1 is MNHEY and CDR2 SVGAGI. The CDR3 covers 11 residues. Trimming took off 6 bases at V and 9 bases at J, with 9 bases between the two ends. This chain's CDR3 is CASRLASEQFF. CDR3 nucleotides: TGTGCCAGCAGACTAGCCTCTGAGCAGTTCTTC.

This clone was seen a handful of times. The V gene is TRBV4-2, the J gene TRBJ2-3; no clear D. The CDR3 runs to 16 residues. Trimming stripped 2 bases from V and 0 bases from J, with 12 bases between. Per germline, CDR1 LGHNA and CDR2 YNFKEQ. DNA of the CDR3: TGTGCCAGCAGCCAAATAGGCGGCGCTAGCACAGATACGCAGTATTTT. Translated: CASSQIGGASTDTQYF.

The chain has TRBV28 and TRBJ2-2; TRBD1 is a possible D gene (6 bases). The CDR3 is made up of 14 amino acids. V was cut by 6 bases and J by 5 bases, with 13 bases left in between. Per the germline V gene, CDR1 is MDHEN and CDR2 is SYDVKM. The CDR3 DNA sequence: TGTGCCAGCAGACCCAGACAGGAAACCGGGGAGCTGTTTTTT. This sequence encodes CASRPRQETGELFF.

The chain uses TRBV14 and TRBJ2-3, with D perhaps TRBD1 (6 bases). Germline V gene data show CDR1 as SGHDN and CDR2 as FVKESK. There are 15 residues in the CDR3. V was trimmed by 1 base and J by 6 bases, leaving 14 bases between them. This CDR3 is CASSQGTGPGDTQYF. The CDR3, as DNA: TGTGCCAGCAGCCAAGGCACAGGGCCGGGGGATACGCAGTATTTT.

V is TRBV5-4 and J is TRBJ2-6, with 9 bases identical to TRBD1. V dropped 4 bases and J dropped 0; count of bases not matched to a gene: 5. Per the germline V gene, CDR1 is SGHNT and CDR2 is YYREEE (reference sequence). This CDR3 is built from 17 residues. The CDR3 coding sequence is TGTGCCAGCAGCACCGGACAGGGGAGCTCTGGGGCCAACGTCCTGACTTTC. Translating it yields CASSTGQGSSGANVLTF. The full variable domain, in which reference TRBV5-4 and TRBJ2-6 provide the parts outside the CDR3, is ETGVTQSPTHLIKTRGQQVTLRCSSQSGHNTVSWYQQALGQGPQFIFQYYREEENGRGNFPPRFSGLQFPNYSSELNVNALELDDSALYLCASSTGQGSSGANVLTFGAGSRLTVL.

The chain couples TRBV18 to TRBJ2-6; unclear D gene. Germline V gene lookup returns CDR1 KGHSH and CDR2 LQKENI. Trimming removed 3 bases at V and 11 bases at J, with 11 bases between. The CDR3 totals 13 residues. The CDR3 loop reads CASSPGHGDVLTF. CDR3 DNA: TGTGCCAGCTCACCGGGCCACGGTGACGTCCTGACTTTC.

The chain carries TRBV27 and TRBJ1-4; D perhaps matches TRBD1 (6 bases). Between the trimmed V and J ends, which lost 5 bases and 11 bases, there was a span of 21 bases. This CDR3 is built from 15 residues. Looked up from germline, CDR1 is MNHEY and CDR2 is SMNVEV (reference sequence). CDR3 in DNA: TGTGCCAGCAGTCCAAACCCCCCGGACAGTAGGAAACTGTTTTTT. Its protein product is CASSPNPPDSRKLFF.

Regarding this clone: A junction end diverges from the germline sequence, so it may reflect a read error. The chain employs TRBV6-1 and TRBJ2-7; perhaps TRBD2 as D (5 bases). The germline gives CDR1 MNHNS, CDR2 SASEGT. This CDR3 has 16 residues. DNA of the CDR3: TGTGCCAGCAGCGAAGGGCGGGCTCCCGGGGTCGGCGAGCAGTACTTC. This codes for CASSEGRAPGVGEQYF.